The rows below give T cell receptor beta chains drawn from one sample of a study of T cell repertoires in cytomegalovirus infection. TCRdb analysed the reads with MiXCR anew, one entry per CDR3 protein. The sample carries just over 450,000 distinct CDR3 sequences, about 42% recorded once. Their cognate antigens are unknown. The sequencing used cultured PBMCs, collected from culture after CMV antigen stimulation. Source of these receptors: a human donor in good health (CMV status not recorded). Some clones in this sample may be carry-over from other donors' samples. CDR3s include the opening cysteine and the closing phenylalanine or tryptophan.

V,J,CDR3
TRBV12-3/TRBV12-4,TRBJ2-7,CASSFGVSVYEQYF
TRBV7-2,TRBJ2-7,CASSLDRQGGYEQYF
TRBV27,TRBJ2-1,CASTTTWARLAGGGEQFF
TRBV7-9,TRBJ1-3,CASSRDISGNTIYF
TRBV7-8,TRBJ2-2,CASSRTEENTGELFF
TRBV12-3/TRBV12-4,TRBJ1-3,CASSQTFSWASGNTIYF
TRBV7-2,TRBJ2-3,CASSSHLGDPSDTQYF
TRBV7-2,TRBJ2-1,CASSLAGGVYNEQFF
TRBV6-2/TRBV6-3,TRBJ2-2,CASAASTSGRPGELFF
TRBV7-2,TRBJ2-3,CASSPQAGVRGAPDTQYF
TRBV6-2/TRBV6-3,TRBJ2-3,CASTDQGSTDTQYF
TRBV7-2,TRBJ2-3,CASSLEHATLLDTQYF
TRBV7-2,TRBJ2-7,CASSRDPSGEQYF
TRBV7-2,TRBJ2-7,CASSLLIYEQYF
TRBV7-6,TRBJ2-1,CASSPGLAGFASEQFF
TRBV12-3/TRBV12-4,TRBJ2-3,CASSFIPSAGTDTQYF
TRBV6-1,TRBJ1-1,CASSEALRSLDTEAFF
TRBV20-1,TRBJ1-3,CSAVDRGVNTIYF
TRBV4-2,TRBJ2-3,CASSQESGRTDTQYF
TRBV11-1,TRBJ2-1,CASSLVGQGSYNEQFF
TRBV7-9,TRBJ2-7,CASSATSGTYEQYF
TRBV15,TRBJ2-1,CATSRAGLQTDEQFF
TRBV7-6,TRBJ2-3,CASSSRTATDTQYF
TRBV7-2,TRBJ2-4,CASSLDGRGLATKNIQYF
TRBV4-1,TRBJ2-2,CASSQPAGTDTGELFF
TRBV4-1,TRBJ2-7,CASSLGVHYEQYF
TRBV7-2,TRBJ2-5,CASSPQGAGQETQYF
TRBV25-1,TRBJ2-5,CASSSWDSQETQYF
TRBV7-2,TRBJ1-2,CASSSPTGMIGYTF
TRBV7-2,TRBJ2-7,CASSLLDRSYEQYF
TRBV10-3,TRBJ1-5,CATRDWSDYSNQPQHF
TRBV11-2,TRBJ2-3,CASSLTSGVDTQYF
TRBV2,TRBJ1-5,CASCRGQGQPQHF
TRBV7-9,TRBJ1-2,CASSSARGVTDYGYTF
TRBV28,TRBJ1-1,CASSFVGTALEGAFF
TRBV6-2/TRBV6-3,TRBJ2-7,CASNDRTSYEQYF
TRBV7-2,TRBJ2-2,CASTTIGTPAGELFF
TRBV15,TRBJ1-5,CATTSEQGPYQPQHF
TRBV6-1,TRBJ2-3,CASSLGSRDTQYF